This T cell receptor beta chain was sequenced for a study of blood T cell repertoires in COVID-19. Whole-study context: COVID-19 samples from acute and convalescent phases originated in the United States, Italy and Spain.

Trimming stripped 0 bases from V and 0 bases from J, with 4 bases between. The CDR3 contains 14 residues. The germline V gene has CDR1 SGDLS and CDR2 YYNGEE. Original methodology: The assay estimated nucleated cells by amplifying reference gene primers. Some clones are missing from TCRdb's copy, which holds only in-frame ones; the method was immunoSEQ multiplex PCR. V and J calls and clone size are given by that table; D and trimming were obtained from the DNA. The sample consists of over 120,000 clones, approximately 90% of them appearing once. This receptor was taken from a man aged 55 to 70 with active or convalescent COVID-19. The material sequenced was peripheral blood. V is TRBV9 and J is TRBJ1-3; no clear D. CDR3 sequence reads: CASSVESSGNTIYF. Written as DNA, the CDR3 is TGTGCCAGCAGCGTAGAGAGCTCTGGAAACACCATATATTTT.